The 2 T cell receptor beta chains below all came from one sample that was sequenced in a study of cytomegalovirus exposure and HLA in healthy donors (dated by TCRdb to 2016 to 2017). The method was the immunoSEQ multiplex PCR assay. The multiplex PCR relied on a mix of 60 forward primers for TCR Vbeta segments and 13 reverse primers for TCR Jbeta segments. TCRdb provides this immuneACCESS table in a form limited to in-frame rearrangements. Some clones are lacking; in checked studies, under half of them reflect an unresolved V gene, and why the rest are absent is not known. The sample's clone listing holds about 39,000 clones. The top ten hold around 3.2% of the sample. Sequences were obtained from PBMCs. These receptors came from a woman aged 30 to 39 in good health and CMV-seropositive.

CDR3 protein: CASSLDRGETQYF. The CDR3 DNA sequence: TGCGCCAGCAGCTTGGACAGGGGTGAGACCCAGTACTTC. The chain carries TRBV5-1 and TRBJ2-5, with 7 bases aligning to TRBD1. V gave up 0 bases and J gave up 5 bases; unmatched junction bases: 1. The V gene's germline CDR1 is SGHRS and CDR2 YFSETQ. This CDR3 is 13 amino acids long.

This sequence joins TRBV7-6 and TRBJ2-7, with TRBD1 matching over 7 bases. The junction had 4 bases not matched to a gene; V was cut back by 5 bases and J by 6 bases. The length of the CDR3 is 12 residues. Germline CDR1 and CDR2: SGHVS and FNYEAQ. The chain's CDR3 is CASSPRDSEQYF. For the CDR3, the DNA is TGTGCCAGCAGCCCCCGGGACAGCGAGCAGTACTTC.